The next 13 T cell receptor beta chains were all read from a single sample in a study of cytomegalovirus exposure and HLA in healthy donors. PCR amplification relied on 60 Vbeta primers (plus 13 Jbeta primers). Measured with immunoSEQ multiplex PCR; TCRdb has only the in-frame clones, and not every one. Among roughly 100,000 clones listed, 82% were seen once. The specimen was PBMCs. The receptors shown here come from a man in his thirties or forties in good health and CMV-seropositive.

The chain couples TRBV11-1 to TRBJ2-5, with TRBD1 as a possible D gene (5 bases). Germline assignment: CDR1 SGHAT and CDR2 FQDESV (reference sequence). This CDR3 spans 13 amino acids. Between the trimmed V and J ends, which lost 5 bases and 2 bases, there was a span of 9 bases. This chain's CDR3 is CASSQDTQETQYF. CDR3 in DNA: TGTGCCAGCAGCCAGGACACGCAAGAGACCCAGTACTTC.

In nucleotides, the CDR3 is TGTGCCAGCAGTTTAAATCTCGGACTAGCGGGTTACGAGCAGTACTTC. Translating it yields CASSLNLGLAGYEQYF. The rearrangement links TRBV28 to TRBJ2-7; 11 positions agree with TRBD2. CDR1 and CDR2 from the germline V gene are MDHEN and SYDVKM. The J segment lost 4 bases and the V segment lost 2 bases, leaving 7 bases of the junction unmatched. The CDR3 consists of 16 residues.

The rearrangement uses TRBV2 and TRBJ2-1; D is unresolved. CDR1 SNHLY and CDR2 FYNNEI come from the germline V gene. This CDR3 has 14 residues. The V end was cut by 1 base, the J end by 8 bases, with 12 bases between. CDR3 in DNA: TGTGCCAGCAGTGAAGAGAATAGAGGTGATGAGCAGTTCTTC. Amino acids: CASSEENRGDEQFF.

The CDR3 DNA sequence: TGTGCCAGCAGAGGGGTTAAAAACATTCAGTACTTC. Translating it yields CASRGVKNIQYF. The chain joins TRBV6-6 to TRBJ2-4, with D possibly being TRBD1 (5 bases). The CDR3 is 12 residues long. Between the trimmed V and J ends, which lost 6 bases and 4 bases, there was a span of 7 bases. Germline values: CDR1 MNHNY, CDR2 SVGAGI (reference sequence).

DNA of the CDR3: TGCAGCGCAAATGCGGGGGGCACTGAAGCTTTCTTT. The encoded protein is CSANAGGTEAFF. V gene TRBV29-1 combines with J gene TRBJ1-1; D is perhaps TRBD1 (5 bases). Germline V lookup: CDR1 SQVTM, CDR2 ANQGSEA. The CDR3 is made up of 12 amino acids. Trimming cost V 7 bases and J 4 bases, with 13 bases left between them.

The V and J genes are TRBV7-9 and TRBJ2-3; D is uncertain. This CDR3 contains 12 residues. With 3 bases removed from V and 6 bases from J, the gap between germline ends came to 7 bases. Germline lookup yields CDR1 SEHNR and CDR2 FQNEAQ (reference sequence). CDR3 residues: CASSFYGDTQYF. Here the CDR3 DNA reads TGTGCCAGCAGCTTTTACGGGGATACGCAGTATTTT.

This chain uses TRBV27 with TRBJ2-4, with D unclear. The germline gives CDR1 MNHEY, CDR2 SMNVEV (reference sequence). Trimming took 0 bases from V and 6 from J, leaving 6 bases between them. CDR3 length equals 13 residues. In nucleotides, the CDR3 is TGTGCCAGCAGTTTATCCAGTTTAAACATTCAGTACTTC. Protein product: CASSLSSLNIQYF.

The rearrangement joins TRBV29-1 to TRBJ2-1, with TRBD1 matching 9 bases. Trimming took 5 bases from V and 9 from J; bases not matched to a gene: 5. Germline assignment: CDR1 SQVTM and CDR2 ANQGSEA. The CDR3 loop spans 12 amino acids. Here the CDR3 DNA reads TGCAGCGTTACAACAGGGGGCGGTGAGCAGTTCTTC. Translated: CSVTTGGGEQFF.

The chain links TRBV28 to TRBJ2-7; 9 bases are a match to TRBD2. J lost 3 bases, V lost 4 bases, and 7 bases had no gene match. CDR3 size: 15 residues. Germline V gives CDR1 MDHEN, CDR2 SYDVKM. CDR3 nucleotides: TGTGCCAGCAGTTCCGGGACTAGCCCCCTCTACGAGCAGTACTTC. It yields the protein CASSSGTSPLYEQYF.

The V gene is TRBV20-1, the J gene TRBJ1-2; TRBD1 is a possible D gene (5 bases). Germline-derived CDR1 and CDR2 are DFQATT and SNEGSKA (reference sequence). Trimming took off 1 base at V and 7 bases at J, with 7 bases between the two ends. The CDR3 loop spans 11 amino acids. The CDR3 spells CSARAGGGYTF. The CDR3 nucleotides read TGCAGTGCTAGAGCCGGGGGTGGCTACACCTTC.

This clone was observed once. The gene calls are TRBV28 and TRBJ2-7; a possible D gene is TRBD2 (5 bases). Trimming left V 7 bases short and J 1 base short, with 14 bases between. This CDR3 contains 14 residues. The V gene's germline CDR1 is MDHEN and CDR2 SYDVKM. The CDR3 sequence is CASTRTFLSYEQYF. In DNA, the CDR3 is TGTGCCAGCACTAGGACTTTTCTTTCCTACGAGCAGTACTTC.

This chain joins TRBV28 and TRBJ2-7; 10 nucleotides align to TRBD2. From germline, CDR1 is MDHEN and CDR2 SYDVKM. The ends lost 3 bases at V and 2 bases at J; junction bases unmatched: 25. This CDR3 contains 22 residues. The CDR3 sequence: CASSFGGARLHMLAGEPYEQYF. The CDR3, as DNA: TGTGCCAGCAGTTTCGGGGGGGCTCGTCTTCATATGCTAGCGGGAGAGCCCTACGAGCAGTACTTC.

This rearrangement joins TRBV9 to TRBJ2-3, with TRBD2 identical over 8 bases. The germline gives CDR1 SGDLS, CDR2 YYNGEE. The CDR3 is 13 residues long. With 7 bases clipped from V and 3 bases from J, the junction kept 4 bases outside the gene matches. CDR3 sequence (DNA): TGTGCCAGCGGGCGGGAGGCGACAGATACGCAGTATTTT. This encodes CASGREATDTQYF.